The 24 T cell receptor beta chains below all came from one sample that was sequenced in a study of T cells in narcolepsy. The data were produced by immunoSEQ multiplex PCR, yet TCRdb's version contains in-frame clones alone and is incomplete. The repertoire holds about 3,400 clones, 62% seen once, with around 60% in the top ten. The sequencing input was CD45RA- memory CD8+ T cells from PBMCs. The source of these receptors is a human donor with narcolepsy.

Relative to its sample, this clone is large (0.1 to 1%). The chain combines TRBV6-1 with TRBJ2-7; 8 bases agree with TRBD2. CDR3 length equals 13 residues. Unmatched junction bases numbered 7, after V lost 7 bases and J lost 5 bases. Germline V lookup: CDR1 MNHNS, CDR2 SASEGT. The DNA of the CDR3 is TGTGCCAGCACGGGCGGGGGGCTTGACGAGCAGTACTTC. It yields the protein CASTGGGLDEQYF.

The chain links TRBV7-2 to TRBJ1-5; 7 bases fit TRBD1. CDR1 SGHTA and CDR2 FQGNSA come from the germline V gene. J was trimmed by 7 bases and V by 4 bases; bases with no gene match: 13. The CDR3 runs to 16 residues. Here the CDR3 reads CASSSEQGSLEQPQHF. The CDR3 DNA sequence: TGTGCCAGCAGCTCCGAACAGGGGAGTCTAGAGCAGCCCCAGCATTTT.

The CDR3 reads CASSQDWTNLNTEAFF. DNA of the CDR3: TGCGCCAGCAGCCAAGATTGGACCAACCTGAACACTGAAGCTTTCTTT. V usage is TRBV4-3 and J usage is TRBJ1-1, with D unresolved. CDR1 and CDR2 from the germline V gene are LGHNA and YSLEER. Between the trimmed V and J ends, which lost 0 bases and 0 bases, there was a span of 11 bases. The CDR3 extends over 16 amino acids.

This chain uses TRBV4-2 with TRBJ1-2; a weak D match, TRBD1 (5 bases). This CDR3 is built from 13 residues. V lost 3 bases and J 8 bases, leaving 13 bases between the germline ends. Germline V gene lookup returns CDR1 LGHNA and CDR2 YNFKEQ. The DNA of the CDR3 is TGTGCCAGCAGCCAGGAAGCCGGGGGAGGCTACACCTTC. The encoded protein is CASSQEAGGGYTF.

Only a few counts were recorded for this clone. The chain combines TRBV15 with TRBJ2-7; D call uncertain. The CDR3 contains 15 residues. Germline V gene lookup returns CDR1 LNHNV and CDR2 YYDKDF (reference sequence). V lost 0 bases and J 2 bases, leaving 11 bases between the germline ends. CDR3 residues: CATSREVGMTYEQYF. As DNA, the CDR3 is TGTGCCACCAGCAGAGAAGTGGGTATGACCTACGAGCAGTACTTC.

This sequence joins TRBV6-1 and TRBJ2-7; tentative D call: TRBD1 (5 bases). The CDR3 runs 14 residues. V lost 6 bases and J lost 3, with 15 bases in between. Germline assignment: CDR1 MNHNS and CDR2 SASEGT. Written as DNA, the CDR3 is TGTGCCAGCAGCGCAGACAGCTCCTACTACGAGCAGTACTTC. Translating it yields CASSADSSYYEQYF.

The chain employs TRBV2 and TRBJ2-1; D gene uncertain. V was cut by 11 bases and J by 7 bases, with 15 bases left in between. Germline lookup yields CDR1 SNHLY and CDR2 FYNNEI. The CDR3 sequence is 12 residues long. Written as DNA, the CDR3 is TGTGCCCCCGGCGGCGATTCAAATGAGCAGTTCTTC. As protein: CAPGGDSNEQFF. Drawing the rest from reference TRBV2 and TRBJ2-1, the complete variable domain is EPEVTQTPSHQVTQMGQEVILRCVPISNHLYFYWYRQILGQKVEFLVSFYNNEISEKSEIFDDQFSVERPDGSNFTLKIRSTKLEDSAMYFCAPGGDSNEQFFGPGTRLTVL.

On this clone itself: Other DNA sequences in the same sample also yield this CDR3. V and J are TRBV4-3 and TRBJ2-7; D is ambiguous. Between the trimmed V and J ends, which lost 3 bases and 2 bases, there was a span of 8 bases. Germline V gene lookup returns CDR1 LGHNA and CDR2 YSLEER. The length of the CDR3 is 13 residues. In DNA form, the CDR3 reads TGCGCCAGCAGCCAGGGGATTACCTACGAGCAGTACTTC. Encoded protein: CASSQGITYEQYF.

Only a few counts were recorded for this clone. This chain links TRBV5-8 with TRBJ2-1; 11 nucleotides match TRBD2. The CDR3 has 16 residues. CDR1 and CDR2 (germline): SGHTS, YDEGEE. J lost 6 bases, V lost 4 bases, and 9 bases had no gene match. As DNA, the CDR3 is TGTGCCAGCAGCCCCCTTAGCGGGGGGGCCGGCAATGAGCAGTTCTTC. It translates to CASSPLSGGAGNEQFF.

V is TRBV2 and J is TRBJ2-2; 8 bases align to TRBD1. With 7 bases clipped from V and 4 bases from J, the junction kept 8 bases outside the gene matches. CDR1 is SNHLY and CDR2 is FYNNEI in the germline V gene. This CDR3 comprises 15 residues. CDR3 sequence reads: CASIGQGRGTGELFF. CDR3 coding DNA: TGTGCCAGCATAGGACAGGGACGTGGCACCGGGGAGCTGTTTTTT.

This chain uses TRBV7-2 with TRBJ1-2; TRBD1 matches 8 bases. CDR3 length: 14 amino acids. Germline loops: CDR1 SGHTA, CDR2 FQGNSA. The V segment lost 5 bases and the J segment 7 bases; nucleotides outside the gene matches: 9. Here the CDR3 DNA reads TGTGCCAGCAGCATGCCCACAGGGGGAGGTGGCTACACCTTC. Translated: CASSMPTGGGGYTF.

This clone was observed a few times. The V and J genes are TRBV9 and TRBJ2-2, with a weak D call TRBD1 (5 bases). The CDR3 covers 16 residues. Trimming pared 0 bases from V and 2 bases from J, leaving 11 bases between. Per germline, CDR1 SGDLS and CDR2 YYNGEE. CDR3: CASSVEGDLNTGELFF. The CDR3 nucleotides read TGTGCCAGCAGCGTAGAAGGGGATCTCAACACCGGGGAGCTGTTTTTT.

This chain joins TRBV7-9 and TRBJ1-2; D call uncertain. V shed 1 base and J shed 3 bases, with 12 bases lying between them. This CDR3 has 15 amino acids. Germline V gene lookup returns CDR1 SEHNR and CDR2 FQNEAQ (reference sequence). CDR3 coding DNA: TGTGCCAGCAGCTTAGATGTGGGAGGATACTATGGCTACACCTTC. This sequence encodes CASSLDVGGYYGYTF.

This chain uses TRBV11-2 with TRBJ2-7; D remains ambiguous. CDR3 length: 13 amino acids. Germline values: CDR1 SGHAT, CDR2 FQNNGV. With 1 base removed from V and 7 bases from J, the gap between germline ends came to 11 bases. The CDR3 spells CASSLVLGWEQYF. CDR3 coding DNA: TGTGCCAGCAGCTTAGTCTTGGGTTGGGAGCAGTACTTC.

This chain uses TRBV7-9 with TRBJ1-2; tentative D call: TRBD1 (5 bases). V was clipped by 3 bases and J by 4 bases, with 15 bases between them. Germline loops: CDR1 SEHNR, CDR2 FQNEAQ (reference sequence). CDR3 length: 15 residues. CDR3 region: CASSFALTESYGYTF. CDR3 in DNA: TGTGCCAGCAGCTTTGCCCTGACAGAATCCTATGGCTACACCTTC.

The V call is TRBV9, the J call TRBJ1-1; D is undetermined. The CDR3 spans 16 residues. Germline V gene lookup returns CDR1 SGDLS and CDR2 YYNGEE. V lost 0 bases, J lost 1 base, and 13 bases lay in between. The CDR3 nucleotides are TGTGCCAGCAGCGTAGATCGCGGCCGACCGAACACTGAAGCTTTCTTT. It encodes CASSVDRGRPNTEAFF.

Of note for this clone: Given a far larger clone just one base away, this is likely a sequencing read error. The J gene is TRBJ2-3, the V gene TRBV6-5; TRBD2 is a possible D gene (5 bases). CDR1 and CDR2 (germline): MNHEY, SVGAGI. The CDR3 length is 16 residues. V shed 0 bases and J shed 4 bases, with 14 bases lying between them. The CDR3 DNA sequence: TGTGCCAGCAGTTACTCGGGTGGGTGGGGAGCAGATACGCAGTATTTT. As protein: CASSYSGGWGADTQYF.

This clone showed up just once. One base separates it from a far larger clone, so it is likely a read error. The gene calls are TRBV4-3 and TRBJ2-7, with TRBD1 identical over 7 bases. CDR3 length equals 15 residues. CDR1 and CDR2 (germline): LGHNA, YSLEER. V shed 3 bases, J shed 0 bases, and the junction held 5 bases outside the gene matches. CDR3 coding DNA: TGCGCCAGCAGCCATCAAAGGACAGGCTCCTACGAGCAGTACTTC. This translates into CASSHQRTGSYEQYF.

A note on this clone: Other nucleotide sequences in the sample specify the same CDR3. The chain recombines TRBV9 with TRBJ2-1; tentatively, D is TRBD1 (6 bases). Germline V gene lookup returns CDR1 SGDLS and CDR2 YYNGEE. This CDR3 is 13 amino acids long. The V end lost 4 bases, the J end lost 6 bases, and 11 bases lay between the germline ends. The CDR3 DNA reads TGTGCCAGCAGCCTAGGACAGCTCAATGAGCAGTTCTTC. As protein: CASSLGQLNEQFF.

The CDR3 region has the DNA TGTGCCAGCAGTGTTACCCCCGGGGGACCAGACTATGGCTACACCTTC. Translation gives CASSVTPGGPDYGYTF. The V gene is TRBV2, the J gene TRBJ1-2, with a weak D call TRBD1 (5 bases). Trimming took 4 bases from V and 3 from J, leaving 18 bases between them. Germline-derived CDR1 and CDR2 are SNHLY and FYNNEI. This CDR3 has 16 residues. The full variable domain, with the rest looked up from reference TRBV2 and TRBJ1-2, is EPEVTQTPSHQVTQMGQEVILRCVPISNHLYFYWYRQILGQKVEFLVSFYNNEISEKSEIFDDQFSVERPDGSNFTLKIRSTKLEDSAMYFCASSVTPGGPDYGYTFGSGTRLTVV.

This clone has a handful of counts. V is TRBV4-3 and J is TRBJ2-2; D is unresolved. CDR1 is LGHNA and CDR2 is YSLEER in the germline V gene. The V end lost 1 base, the J end lost 5 bases, and 8 bases lay between the germline ends. This CDR3 contains 14 residues. In DNA, the CDR3 is TGCGCCAGCAGCCAAGCACTCGCAACCGGGGAGCTGTTTTTT. Encoded protein: CASSQALATGELFF.

The rearrangement uses TRBV6-6 and TRBJ1-1; maybe TRBD1 (5 bases). Trimming shortened V by 6 bases and J by 5 bases, and 19 bases separated the two germline ends. This CDR3 spans 15 amino acids. CDR1 is MNHNY and CDR2 is SVGAGI in the germline V gene (reference sequence). The CDR3 loop reads CASRDDRGAWTEAFF. DNA of the CDR3: TGTGCCAGCAGAGACGATAGGGGCGCATGGACTGAAGCTTTCTTT.

The chain carries TRBV13 and TRBJ2-7; 7 bases are a match to TRBD1. The CDR3 runs 13 residues. V gave up 5 bases and J gave up 7 bases; unmatched junction bases: 8. Germline V gene sequence: CDR1 PRHDT, CDR2 FYEKMQ (reference sequence). DNA for the CDR3: TGTGCCAGCAGCCGTAACAGGGGAAAGGAGCAGTACTTC. Translating it yields CASSRNRGKEQYF.

As to this clone: A much larger clone differs by one base, so this may be a read error. This chain links TRBV5-5 with TRBJ2-4; 11 bases are a match to TRBD1. CDR1 is SGHKS, CDR2 YYEKEE, per germline (reference sequence). CDR3 length: 17 residues. J lost 3 bases, V lost 2 bases, and 7 bases had no gene match. The CDR3 sequence: CASSFPGQGVVKNIQYF. In DNA form, the CDR3 reads TGTGCCAGCAGCTTCCCGGGACAGGGGGTTGTCAAAAACATTCAGTACTTC. The full variable domain, in which reference TRBV5-5 and TRBJ2-4 provide the parts outside the CDR3, is DAGVTQSPTHLIKTRGQQVTLRCSPISGHKSVSWYQQVLGQGPQFIFQYYEKEERGRGNFPDRFSARQFPNYSSELNVNALLLGDSALYLCASSFPGQGVVKNIQYFGAGTRLSVL.